The source of this T cell receptor beta chain is a study of molecular identifiers for immune sequencing clone quantification. MiXCR, run by TCRdb on the PCR reads, gives a single entry per CDR3 protein. This table has about 640,000 distinct CDR3 sequences, 15% to 20% appearing once. This clonotype originated in a human donor in good health. Some libraries in this study had Jurkat cell RNA spiked in. The source material was naive CD8+ T cells from blood, with Jurkat cell RNA spiked in. Subset denoted: FACS-sorted CD8+CD4-CCR7+CD45RA+ naive T cells.

The CDR3 DNA reads TGCAGTGCTCGGATACCACAGGGGAAGAACACCGGGGAGCTGTTTTTT. Residues: CSARIPQGKNTGELFF. The gene calls are TRBV20-1 and TRBJ2-2, with 7 bases that match TRBD1. Trimming removed 5 bases from V and 1 base from J; junction bases left unmatched: 10. Germline V gene lookup returns CDR1 DFQATT and CDR2 SNEGSKA (reference sequence). This CDR3 contains 16 residues.